Sequencing of this T cell receptor (beta chain) was carried out in a study of Tregs in tolerant kidney transplant recipients. TCRdb's copy holds only in-frame clones and misses some; the assay was immunoSEQ multiplex PCR. The sample contains about 20,000 clones, roughly 80% of which appear only once. V lost 6 bases and J lost 3, with 9 bases in between. Germline V CDR1 and CDR2: SGHRS, YFSETQ. The CDR3 runs 12 residues. This chain links TRBV5-1 with TRBJ1-1; D unresolved. The sample taken for sequencing was Tregs from blood. This TCR derives from a human donor in good health. The CDR3 region is CASKRKDTEAFF. CDR3 nucleotide sequence: TGCGCCAGCAAACGAAAGGACACTGAAGCTTTCTTT.